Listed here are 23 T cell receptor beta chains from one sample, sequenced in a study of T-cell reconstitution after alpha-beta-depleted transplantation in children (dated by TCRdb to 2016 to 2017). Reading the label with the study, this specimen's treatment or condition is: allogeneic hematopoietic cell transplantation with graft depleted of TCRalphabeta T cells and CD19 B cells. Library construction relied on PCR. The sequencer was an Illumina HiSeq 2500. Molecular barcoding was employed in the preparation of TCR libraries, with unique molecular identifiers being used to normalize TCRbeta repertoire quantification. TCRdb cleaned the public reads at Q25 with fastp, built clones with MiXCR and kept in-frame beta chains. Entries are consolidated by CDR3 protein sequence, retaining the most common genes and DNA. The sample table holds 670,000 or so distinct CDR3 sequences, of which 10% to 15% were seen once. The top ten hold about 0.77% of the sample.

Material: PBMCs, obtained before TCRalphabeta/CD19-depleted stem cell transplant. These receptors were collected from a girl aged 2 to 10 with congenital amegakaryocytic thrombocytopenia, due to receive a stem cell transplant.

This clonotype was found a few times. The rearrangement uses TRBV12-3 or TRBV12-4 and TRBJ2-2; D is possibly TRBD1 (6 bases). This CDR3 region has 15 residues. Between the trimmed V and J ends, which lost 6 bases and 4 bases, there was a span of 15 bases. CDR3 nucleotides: TGTGCCAGCAGCCTTGGGGGCCCAGCCACCGGGGAGCTGTTTTTT. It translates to CASSLGGPATGELFF.

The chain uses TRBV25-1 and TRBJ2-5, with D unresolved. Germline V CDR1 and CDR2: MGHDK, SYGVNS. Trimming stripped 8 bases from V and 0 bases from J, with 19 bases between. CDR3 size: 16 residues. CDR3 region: CASATTRRANQETQYF. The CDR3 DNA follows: TGTGCCAGCGCCACCACCCGACGGGCCAACCAAGAGACCCAGTACTTC.

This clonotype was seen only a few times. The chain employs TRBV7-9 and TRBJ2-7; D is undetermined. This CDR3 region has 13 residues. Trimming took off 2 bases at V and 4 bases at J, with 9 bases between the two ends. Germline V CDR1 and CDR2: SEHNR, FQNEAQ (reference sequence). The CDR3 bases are TGTGCCAGCAGCTTATTCGACGGGTACGAGCAGTACTTC. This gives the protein CASSLFDGYEQYF.

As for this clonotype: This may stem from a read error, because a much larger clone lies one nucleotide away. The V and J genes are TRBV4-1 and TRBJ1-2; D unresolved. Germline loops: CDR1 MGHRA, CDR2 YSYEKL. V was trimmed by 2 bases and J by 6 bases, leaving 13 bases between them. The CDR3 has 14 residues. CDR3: CASSQSISIHGYTF. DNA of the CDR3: TGCGCCAGCAGCCAATCTATTTCAATCCATGGCTACACCTTC.

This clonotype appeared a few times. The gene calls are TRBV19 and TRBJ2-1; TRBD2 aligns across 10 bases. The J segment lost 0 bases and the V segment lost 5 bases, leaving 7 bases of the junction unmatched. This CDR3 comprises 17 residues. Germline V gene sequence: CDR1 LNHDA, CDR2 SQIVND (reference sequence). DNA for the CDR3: TGTGCCAGTAGTTTCTCTAGCGGGAGTCCCTCCTACAATGAGCAGTTCTTC. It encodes CASSFSSGSPSYNEQFF.

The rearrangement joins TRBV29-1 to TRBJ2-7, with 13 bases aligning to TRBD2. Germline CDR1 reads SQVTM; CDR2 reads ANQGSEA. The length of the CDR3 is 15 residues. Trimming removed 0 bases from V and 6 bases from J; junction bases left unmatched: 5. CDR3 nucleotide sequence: TGCAGCGTTGAAGATCTACTAGCGGGAGGGGGCGAGCAGTACTTC. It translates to CSVEDLLAGGGEQYF.

CDR3 DNA: TGCAGCGTTGAATTCCGGGACAGGGGGGCCTACGAGCAGTACTTC. Its protein is CSVEFRDRGAYEQYF. The chain combines TRBV29-1 with TRBJ2-7, with 11 bases matching TRBD1. CDR1 and CDR2 from the germline V gene are SQVTM and ANQGSEA. V lost 2 bases and J lost 2; bases outside the gene matches: 5. The CDR3 totals 15 residues.

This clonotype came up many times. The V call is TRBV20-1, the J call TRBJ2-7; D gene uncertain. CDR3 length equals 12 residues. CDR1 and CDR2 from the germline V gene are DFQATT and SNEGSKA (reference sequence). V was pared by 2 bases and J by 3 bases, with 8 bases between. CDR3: CSARKANYEQYF. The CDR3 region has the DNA TGCAGTGCTAGAAAGGCCAACTACGAGCAGTACTTC.

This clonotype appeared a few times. CDR3 in DNA: TGTGCCAGCAGCTTAGCGTCGGGGACTCCCAGAAACATTCAGTACTTC. This sequence encodes CASSLASGTPRNIQYF. This sequence joins TRBV7-9 and TRBJ2-4; a weak D match, TRBD2 (6 bases). This CDR3 spans 16 amino acids. Looked up from germline, CDR1 is SEHNR and CDR2 is FQNEAQ (reference sequence). Trimming took off 0 bases at V and 6 bases at J, with 15 bases between the two ends.

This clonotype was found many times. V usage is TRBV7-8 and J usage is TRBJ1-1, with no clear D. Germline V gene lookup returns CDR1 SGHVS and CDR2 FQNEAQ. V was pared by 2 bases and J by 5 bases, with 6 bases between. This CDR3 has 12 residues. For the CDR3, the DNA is TGTGCCAGCAGCTTATGGGGAACTGAAGCTTTCTTT. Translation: CASSLWGTEAFF.

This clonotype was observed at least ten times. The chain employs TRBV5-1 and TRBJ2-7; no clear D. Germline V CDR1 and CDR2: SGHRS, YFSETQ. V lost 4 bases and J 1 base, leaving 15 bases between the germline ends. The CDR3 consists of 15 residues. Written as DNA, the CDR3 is TGCGCCAGCAGCATAAACATAGGACCATCCTACGAGCAGTACTTC. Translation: CASSINIGPSYEQYF.

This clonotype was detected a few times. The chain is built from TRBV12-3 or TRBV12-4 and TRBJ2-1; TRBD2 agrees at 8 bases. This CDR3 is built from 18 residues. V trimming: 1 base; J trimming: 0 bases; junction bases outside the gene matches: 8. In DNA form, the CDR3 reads TGTGCCAGCAGTTTAGAACTAGCGGAAACCGGCTCCTACAATGAGCAGTTCTTC. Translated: CASSLELAETGSYNEQFF.

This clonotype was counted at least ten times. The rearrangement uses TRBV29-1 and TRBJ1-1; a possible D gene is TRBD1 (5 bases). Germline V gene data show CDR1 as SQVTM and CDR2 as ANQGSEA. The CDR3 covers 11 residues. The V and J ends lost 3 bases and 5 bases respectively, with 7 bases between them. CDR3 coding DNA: TGCAGCGTTGACAGGGAAACTGAAGCTTTCTTT. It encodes CSVDRETEAFF.

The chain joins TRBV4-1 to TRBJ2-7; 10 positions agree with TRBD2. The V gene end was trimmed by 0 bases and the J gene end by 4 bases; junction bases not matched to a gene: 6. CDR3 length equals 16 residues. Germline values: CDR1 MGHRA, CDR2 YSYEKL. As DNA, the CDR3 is TGCGCCAGCAGCCAAGATCGGCCAGCGGGAGGGTACGAGCAGTACTTC. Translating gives CASSQDRPAGGYEQYF.

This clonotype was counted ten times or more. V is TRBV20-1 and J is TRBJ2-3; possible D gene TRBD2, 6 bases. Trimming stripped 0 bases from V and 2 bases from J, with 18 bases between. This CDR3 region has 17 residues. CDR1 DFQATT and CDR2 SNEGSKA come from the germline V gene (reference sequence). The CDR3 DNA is TGCAGTGCTAGAGATAGGACGGGAGTTGGGTACACAGATACGCAGTATTTT. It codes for CSARDRTGVGYTDTQYF.

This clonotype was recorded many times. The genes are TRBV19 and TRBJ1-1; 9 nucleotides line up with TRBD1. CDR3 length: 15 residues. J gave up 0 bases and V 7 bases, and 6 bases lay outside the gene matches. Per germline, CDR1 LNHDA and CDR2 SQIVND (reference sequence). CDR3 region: CASTTTGGMNTEAFF. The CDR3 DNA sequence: TGTGCCAGTACCACGACAGGGGGGATGAACACTGAAGCTTTCTTT.

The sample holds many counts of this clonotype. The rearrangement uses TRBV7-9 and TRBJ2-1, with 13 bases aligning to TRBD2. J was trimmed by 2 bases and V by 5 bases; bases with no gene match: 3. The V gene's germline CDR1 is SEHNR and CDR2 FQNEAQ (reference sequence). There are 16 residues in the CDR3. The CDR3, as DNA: TGTGCCAGCAGCCCCACTAGCGGGAGGGCCTACAATGAGCAGTTCTTC. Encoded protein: CASSPTSGRAYNEQFF.

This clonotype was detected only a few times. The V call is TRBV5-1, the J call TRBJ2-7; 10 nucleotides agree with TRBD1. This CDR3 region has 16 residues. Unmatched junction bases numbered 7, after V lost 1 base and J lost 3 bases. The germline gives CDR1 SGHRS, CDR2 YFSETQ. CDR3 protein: CASSLYGQGVGYEQYF. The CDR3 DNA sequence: TGCGCCAGCAGCTTGTACGGACAGGGGGTCGGCTACGAGCAGTACTTC. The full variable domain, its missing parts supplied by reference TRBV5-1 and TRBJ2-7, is KAGVTQTPRYLIKTRGQQVTLSCSPISGHRSVSWYQQTPGQGLQFLFEYFSETQRNKGNFPGRFSGRQFSNSRSEMNVSTLELGDSALYLCASSLYGQGVGYEQYFGPGTRLTVT.

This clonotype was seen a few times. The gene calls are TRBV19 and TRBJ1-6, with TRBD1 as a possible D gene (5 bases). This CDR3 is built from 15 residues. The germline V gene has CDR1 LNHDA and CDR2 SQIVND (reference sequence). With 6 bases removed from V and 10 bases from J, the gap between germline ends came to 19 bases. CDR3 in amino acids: CASRSGMEGNSPLHF. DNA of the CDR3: TGTGCCAGTAGGTCAGGGATGGAAGGGAACTCACCCCTCCACTTT.

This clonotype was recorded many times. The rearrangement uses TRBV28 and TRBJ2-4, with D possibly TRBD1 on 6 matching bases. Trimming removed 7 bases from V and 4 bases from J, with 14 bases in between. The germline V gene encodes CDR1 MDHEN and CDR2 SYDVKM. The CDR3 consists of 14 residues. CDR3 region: CASNEQGGKNIQYF. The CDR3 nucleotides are TGTGCCAGCAACGAACAGGGTGGTAAAAACATTCAGTACTTC.

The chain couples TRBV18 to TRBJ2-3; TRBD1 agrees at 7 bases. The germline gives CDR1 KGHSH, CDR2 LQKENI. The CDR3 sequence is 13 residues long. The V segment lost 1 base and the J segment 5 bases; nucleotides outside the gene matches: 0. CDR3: CASSPRQGDTQYF. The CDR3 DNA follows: TGTGCCAGCTCACCACGACAGGGAGATACGCAGTATTTT.

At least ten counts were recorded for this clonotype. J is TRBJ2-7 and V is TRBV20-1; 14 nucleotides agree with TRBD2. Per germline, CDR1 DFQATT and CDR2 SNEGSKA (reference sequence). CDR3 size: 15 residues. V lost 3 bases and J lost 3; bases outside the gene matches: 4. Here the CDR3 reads CSASGTSGGNYEQYF. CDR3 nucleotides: TGCAGTGCTAGCGGGACTAGCGGGGGTAACTACGAGCAGTACTTC.

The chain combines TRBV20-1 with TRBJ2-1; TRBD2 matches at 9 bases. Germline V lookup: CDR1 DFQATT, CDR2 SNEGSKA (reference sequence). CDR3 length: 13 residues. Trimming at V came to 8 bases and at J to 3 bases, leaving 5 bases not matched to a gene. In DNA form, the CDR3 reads TGCAGTCGGCGGGGGGGAGACTACAATGAGCAGTTCTTC. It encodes CSRRGGDYNEQFF.